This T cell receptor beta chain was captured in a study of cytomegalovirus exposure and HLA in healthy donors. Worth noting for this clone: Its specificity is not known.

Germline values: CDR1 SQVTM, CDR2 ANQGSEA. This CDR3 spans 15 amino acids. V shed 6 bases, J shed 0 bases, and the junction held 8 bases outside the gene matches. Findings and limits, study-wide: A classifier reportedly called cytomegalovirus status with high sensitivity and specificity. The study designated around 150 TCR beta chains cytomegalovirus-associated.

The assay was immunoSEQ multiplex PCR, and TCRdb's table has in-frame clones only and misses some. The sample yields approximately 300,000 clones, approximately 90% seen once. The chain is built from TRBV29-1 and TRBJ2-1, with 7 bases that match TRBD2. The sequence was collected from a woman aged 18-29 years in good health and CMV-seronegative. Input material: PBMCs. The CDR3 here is CSVDTGRNSYNEQFF. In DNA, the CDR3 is TGCAGCGTGGATACCGGGAGGAACTCCTACAATGAGCAGTTCTTC.